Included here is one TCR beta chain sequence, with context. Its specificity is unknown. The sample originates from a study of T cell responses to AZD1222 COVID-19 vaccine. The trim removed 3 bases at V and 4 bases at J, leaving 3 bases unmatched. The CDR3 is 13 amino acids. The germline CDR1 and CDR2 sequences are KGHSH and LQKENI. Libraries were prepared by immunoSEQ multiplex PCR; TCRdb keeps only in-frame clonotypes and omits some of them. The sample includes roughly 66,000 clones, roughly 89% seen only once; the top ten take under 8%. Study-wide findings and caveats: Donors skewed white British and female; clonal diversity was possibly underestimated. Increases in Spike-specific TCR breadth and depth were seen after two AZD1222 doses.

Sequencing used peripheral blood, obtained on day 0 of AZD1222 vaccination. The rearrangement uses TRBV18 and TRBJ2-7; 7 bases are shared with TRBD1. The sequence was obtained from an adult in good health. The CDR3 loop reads CASSPGQSYEQYF. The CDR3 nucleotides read TGTGCCAGCTCACCGGGACAGAGTTACGAGCAGTACTTC.